These 32 T cell receptor beta chains were sequenced from one sample in a study of regulatory T cells in long-lasting Graves disease. Described time point: newly diagnosed GD, antithyroid drugs for less than 3 months. The TCR library was prepared using RNA isolated from PBMCs. TCR beta libraries were built with iRepertoire HTBI primers and Arm-PCR of CDR3 regions. One entry per CDR3 protein, called by TCRdb with MiXCR from the multiplex PCR reads. This sample has around 400,000 distinct CDR3 sequences, with approximately 12% found just once. These data were likewise used in another study, on T cells in Graves' hyperthyroidism and ophthalmopathy.

Material: peripheral blood mononuclear cells (PBMCs), obtained at new diagnosis, from a patient treated with antithyroid drugs. The receptors come from a woman younger than 30 with Graves disease.

The chain employs TRBV24-1 and TRBJ2-3; 8 bases match TRBD1. Germline values: CDR1 KGHDR, CDR2 SFDVKD. Trimming at V came to 4 bases and at J to 6 bases, leaving 5 bases not matched to a gene. The CDR3 runs 14 residues. CDR3 nucleotides: TGTGCCACCAGTGACCGACAGGGGTGGGATACGCAGTATTTT. It encodes CATSDRQGWDTQYF.

In its sample, this clonotype was seen many times. The CDR3, as DNA: TGTGCCAGCAGTTTAATGGTACCTCTAGATACGCAGTATTTT. This sequence encodes CASSLMVPLDTQYF. This chain connects TRBV12-3 or TRBV12-4 to TRBJ2-3, with D unclear. Trimming cost V 2 bases and J 5 bases, with 11 bases left between them. The CDR3 has 14 residues.

The chain is built from TRBV3-1 and TRBJ2-1; TRBD2 agrees at 8 bases. The germline V gene has CDR1 LGHDT and CDR2 YNNKEL (reference sequence). The CDR3 sequence is 17 residues long. The trim removed 5 bases at V and 0 bases at J, leaving 9 bases unmatched. CDR3 DNA sequence: TGTGCCAGCAGCGCCCCGACAGCGGGAGTCTCCTACAATGAGCAGTTCTTC. This codes for CASSAPTAGVSYNEQFF.

This clonotype was detected many times. The chain recombines TRBV7-2 with TRBJ2-5; perhaps TRBD2 as D (5 bases). With 5 bases removed from V and 4 bases from J, the gap between germline ends came to 17 bases. The germline CDR1 and CDR2 sequences are SGHTA and FQGNSA. The CDR3 extends over 15 amino acids. The CDR3 is CASSHTGVGGETQYF. CDR3 sequence (DNA): TGTGCCAGCAGCCACACTGGAGTCGGAGGAGAGACCCAGTACTTC. The complete variable domain, with remaining parts taken from reference TRBV7-2 and TRBJ2-5, reads GAGVSQSPSNKVTEKGKDVELRCDPISGHTALYWYRQSLGQGLEFLIYFQGNSAPDKSGLPSDRFSAERTGGSVSTLTIQRTQQEDSAVYLCASSHTGVGGETQYFGPGTRLLVL.

This clonotype has a count of ten or more. J is TRBJ1-1 and V is TRBV19; 10 bases line up with TRBD1. CDR3 length: 15 residues. V lost 3 bases, J lost 4 bases, and 5 bases stayed unmatched. Germline CDR1 LNHDA, CDR2 SQIVND (reference sequence). The CDR3, as DNA: TGTGCCAGTAGTATTTACGGGACAGGGGTCACTGAAGCTTTCTTT. Encoded protein: CASSIYGTGVTEAFF. Supplemented by reference TRBV19 and TRBJ1-1, the full variable domain reads DGGITQSPKYLFRKEGQNVTLSCEQNLNHDAMYWYRQDPGQGLRLIYYSQIVNDFQKGDIAEGYSVSREKKESFPLTVTSAQKNPTAFYLCASSIYGTGVTEAFFGQGTRLTVV.

This clonotype occurred many times. This sequence joins TRBV6-2 or TRBV6-3 and TRBJ2-1, with D unclear. Germline CDR1 MNHEY, CDR2 SVGEGT. The germline V and J ends were trimmed by 0 bases and 12 bases, with 6 bases remaining between them. The CDR3 covers 11 residues. CDR3 protein: CASSYSSLQFF. The CDR3 DNA reads TGTGCCAGCAGTTACTCTAGTTTGCAGTTCTTC.

This clonotype came up a few times. This chain links TRBV4-1 with TRBJ2-5; 14 positions match TRBD2. V lost 0 bases to trimming and J lost 3 bases; unmatched junction nucleotides: 9. CDR1 is MGHRA and CDR2 is YSYEKL in the germline V gene. This CDR3 contains 19 residues. This CDR3 is CASSQDEGTSGRWEETQYF. CDR3 DNA: TGCGCCAGCAGCCAAGATGAGGGGACTAGCGGGAGATGGGAAGAGACCCAGTACTTC.

In this sample, this clonotype turned up many times. The chain uses TRBV5-1 and TRBJ2-1, with TRBD2 identical over 7 bases. The J segment lost 0 bases and the V segment lost 5 bases, leaving 5 bases of the junction unmatched. This CDR3 has 15 amino acids. Looked up from germline, CDR1 is SGHRS and CDR2 is YFSETQ. This CDR3 is CASSSRGSSYNEQFF. The CDR3 DNA reads TGCGCCAGCAGTTCTCGCGGGAGCTCCTACAATGAGCAGTTCTTC.

This clonotype was found many times. This chain joins TRBV12-3 or TRBV12-4 and TRBJ1-2; 9 bases align to TRBD1. J gave up 4 bases and V 2 bases, and 2 bases lay outside the gene matches. This CDR3 region has 14 residues. The chain's CDR3 is CASSLRTGVYGYTF. As DNA, the CDR3 is TGTGCCAGCAGTTTACGGACAGGGGTCTATGGCTACACCTTC.

This clonotype was found many times. The rearrangement uses TRBV7-8 and TRBJ2-4; D might be TRBD1 (6 bases). Germline loops: CDR1 SGHVS, CDR2 FQNEAQ. The CDR3 covers 17 residues. V was pared by 4 bases and J by 9 bases, with 25 bases between. The CDR3 DNA follows: TGTGCCAGCAGCTCCCAAACCCCGACAGGAGCAGGTGGCATTCAGTACTTC. This translates into CASSSQTPTGAGGIQYF.

This clonotype was detected many times. V gene TRBV6-2 or TRBV6-3 combines with J gene TRBJ2-7, with 10 bases aligning to TRBD1. CDR3 length: 17 amino acids. V lost 4 bases and J lost 1; bases outside the gene matches: 10. Germline V gene sequence: CDR1 MNHEY, CDR2 SVGEGT. The CDR3 region is CASSSPSGTGDSYEQYF. DNA for the CDR3: TGTGCCAGCAGTTCACCTTCTGGGACAGGGGATTCCTACGAGCAGTACTTC.

This clonotype has ten or more counts. This chain uses TRBV6-2 or TRBV6-3 with TRBJ1-1, with D possibly matching TRBD1 (5 bases). The CDR3 totals 16 residues. Germline assignment: CDR1 MNHEY and CDR2 SVGEGT. Trimming removed 3 bases from V and 1 base from J, with 15 bases in between. In nucleotides, the CDR3 is TGTGCCAGCAGTTATACCCCTCCCAGGGCGAACACTGAAGCTTTCTTT. It translates to CASSYTPPRANTEAFF.

The chain couples TRBV20-1 to TRBJ2-7, with TRBD1 identical over 7 bases. Trimming cost V 3 bases and J 9 bases; bases outside gene matches: 14. Germline CDR1 DFQATT, CDR2 SNEGSKA (reference sequence). The CDR3 totals 14 residues. The CDR3 DNA sequence: TGCAGTGCTAGTATAAAGAGGGGGCGGTCGCGGCAGTACTTC. It is translated as CSASIKRGRSRQYF.

This clonotype appeared many times. The chain is built from TRBV7-2 and TRBJ1-4; D unclear. CDR3 length: 18 residues. Germline V lookup: CDR1 SGHTA, CDR2 FQGNSA. The germline V and J ends were trimmed by 1 base and 6 bases, with 21 bases remaining between them. CDR3 protein: CASSLVASAALNDEKLFF. Written as DNA, the CDR3 is TGTGCCAGCAGCTTAGTGGCAAGCGCGGCTCTAAACGATGAAAAACTGTTTTTT.

As concerns this clonotype: This sequence may be a read error, since a much larger clone differs from it by one base. In DNA form, the CDR3 reads TGTGTCAGCAGTTTTCCCGGGTCCTACTACGAGCAGTACTTC. Translated, it gives CVSSFPGSYYEQYF. The V gene is TRBV12-3 or TRBV12-4, the J gene TRBJ2-7; D not certain. The CDR3 consists of 14 residues.

This clonotype was counted a few times. The chain uses TRBV25-1 and TRBJ2-3; D not certain. This CDR3 spans 15 amino acids. Germline V gene data show CDR1 as MGHDK and CDR2 as SYGVNS. The V gene lost 2 bases and the J gene lost 0 bases, with 9 bases spanning the gap. CDR3 sequence (DNA): TGTGCCAGCAGTGAAATCTTTGGCAGCACAGATACGCAGTATTTT. This codes for CASSEIFGSTDTQYF.

This clonotype was counted at least ten times. The rearrangement joins TRBV12-3 or TRBV12-4 to TRBJ1-2, with a tentative D call TRBD1 (5 bases). The CDR3 consists of 15 residues. V was cut by 6 bases and J by 4 bases, with 18 bases left in between. CDR3 protein: CASRPGTGPIYGYTF. The CDR3 DNA is TGTGCCAGCAGGCCCGGGACGGGCCCAATCTATGGCTACACCTTC.

The sample holds many counts of this clonotype. V and J are TRBV7-2 and TRBJ2-5; 9 bases are shared with TRBD2. The V gene end was trimmed by 0 bases and the J gene end by 6 bases; junction bases not matched to a gene: 11. CDR1 SGHTA and CDR2 FQGNSA come from the germline V gene. This CDR3 region has 17 residues. The CDR3 nucleotides read TGTGCCAGCAGCTTAGCCCGCTCGCGGGGGGGCCGCAAGACCCAGTACTTC. Encoded protein: CASSLARSRGGRKTQYF.

This clonotype was observed many times. The chain links TRBV20-1 to TRBJ2-1; D is ambiguous. The V end was cut by 6 bases, the J end by 2 bases, with 11 bases between. The CDR3 runs 13 residues. Germline CDR1 is DFQATT and CDR2 is SNEGSKA (reference sequence). This chain's CDR3 is CSAPMSAYNEQFF. In DNA, the CDR3 is TGCAGTGCACCTATGTCAGCCTACAATGAGCAGTTCTTC.

This clonotype came up a few times. The chain employs TRBV15 and TRBJ2-1, with 13 nucleotides matching TRBD2. In germline, CDR1 is LNHNV, CDR2 YYDKDF (reference sequence). CDR3 length: 16 amino acids. V was clipped by 3 bases and J by 8 bases; unmatched bases: 7. The CDR3 sequence is CATSRLLAGGGDEQFF. For the CDR3, the DNA is TGTGCCACCAGCAGGTTACTAGCGGGGGGGGGCGATGAGCAGTTCTTC.

The rearrangement links TRBV5-1 to TRBJ2-2, with TRBD2 matching over 15 bases. There are 19 residues in the CDR3. Trimming took 1 base from V and 1 from J; bases not matched to a gene: 5. Looked up from germline, CDR1 is SGHRS and CDR2 is YFSETQ. The CDR3 nucleotides are TGCGCCAGCAGCTTGACCGGACTAGCGGGAGGGTTGAACACCGGGGAGCTGTTTTTT. Translation: CASSLTGLAGGLNTGELFF.

This clonotype was seen at least ten times. V usage is TRBV27 and J usage is TRBJ2-7, with TRBD2 identical over 7 bases. The CDR3 is 17 amino acids. Germline assignment: CDR1 MNHEY and CDR2 SMNVEV (reference sequence). Trimming removed 5 bases from V and 4 bases from J; junction bases left unmatched: 17. The chain's CDR3 is CASSRNALAGVYYEQYF. CDR3 in DNA: TGTGCCAGCAGTCGTAACGCCCTGGCGGGAGTGTATTACGAGCAGTACTTC.

This clonotype has only a few counts. This rearrangement joins TRBV5-1 to TRBJ2-6; D may be TRBD1 (6 bases). Germline values: CDR1 SGHRS, CDR2 YFSETQ. The CDR3 covers 18 residues. Trimming took 1 base from V and 0 from J, leaving 14 bases between them. CDR3 in DNA: TGCGCCAGCAGCTTGAGGGGGACCCGTAGCTCTGGGGCCAACGTCCTGACTTTC. Translated: CASSLRGTRSSGANVLTF.

CDR3 sequence (DNA): TGTGCCAGCAGTTTCCGGGGGCTCCCAGAGACCCAGTACTTC. Translated, it gives CASSFRGLPETQYF. The chain joins TRBV27 to TRBJ2-5, with D perhaps assigned TRBD1 or TRBD2 (6 bases each). Germline-derived CDR1 and CDR2 are MNHEY and SMNVEV (reference sequence). Trimming took off 3 bases at V and 4 bases at J, with 12 bases between the two ends. The CDR3 consists of 14 residues.

This clonotype was found many times. The rearrangement links TRBV7-9 to TRBJ1-6, with D unclear. Germline CDR1 and CDR2: SEHNR and FQNEAQ (reference sequence). This CDR3 has 14 residues. Trimming removed 7 bases from V and 9 bases from J, with 16 bases in between. The CDR3 loop is CASTLRGLGSPLHF. CDR3 nucleotide sequence: TGTGCCAGCACCCTCCGGGGATTGGGTTCACCCCTCCACTTT. Supplemented by reference TRBV7-9 and TRBJ1-6, the full variable domain reads DTGVSQNPRHKITKRGQNVTFRCDPISEHNRLYWYRQTLGQGPEFLTYFQNEAQLEKSRLLSDRFSAERPKGSFSTLEIQRTEQGDSAMYLCASTLRGLGSPLHFGNGTRLTVT.

As regards this clonotype: It is likely a read error: a sequence one base away is far more abundant. The gene calls are TRBV7-2 and TRBJ1-4, with D uncertain. Looked up from germline, CDR1 is SGHTA and CDR2 is FQGNSA. This CDR3 is built from 14 residues. The CDR3 protein is CASSLEAANEKLFF. As DNA, the CDR3 is TGTGCCAGCAGTTTAGAGGCAGCTAATGAAAAACTGTTTTTT.

A few counts support this clonotype. The chain links TRBV19 to TRBJ2-1; no definite D call. Germline CDR1 LNHDA, CDR2 SQIVND (reference sequence). The CDR3 is 14 amino acids. The V gene lost 0 bases and the J gene lost 6 bases, with 9 bases spanning the gap. Here the CDR3 reads CASSIDRTRNEQFF. The CDR3 coding sequence is TGTGCCAGTAGTATAGATAGAACTCGCAATGAGCAGTTCTTC.

This clonotype was picked up many times. The chain has TRBV29-1 and TRBJ2-2; unclear D gene. CDR1 SQVTM and CDR2 ANQGSEA come from the germline V gene. With 3 bases removed from V and 0 bases from J, the gap between germline ends came to 5 bases. The CDR3 has 13 residues. CDR3 in amino acids: CSVEGSNTGELFF. The CDR3 region has the DNA TGCAGCGTTGAGGGGTCGAACACCGGGGAGCTGTTTTTT.

This clonotype was observed many times. The genes are TRBV5-5 and TRBJ2-7; the match to TRBD1 covers 8 bases. Germline CDR1 and CDR2: SGHKS and YYEKEE (reference sequence). After removal of 3 bases from V and 6 bases from J, the junction contained 17 bases not matched to a gene. The CDR3 has 17 amino acids. CDR3 bases: TGTGCCAGCAGCTCAATTAGGACAGGGCCCCCACCCGGCGAGCAGTACTTC. Amino acid sequence: CASSSIRTGPPPGEQYF.

In its sample, this clonotype was seen a few times. The J gene is TRBJ2-1, the V gene TRBV10-3; 7 positions agree with TRBD2. Germline V gene sequence: CDR1 ENHRY, CDR2 SYGVKD. V lost 5 bases and J lost 3; bases outside the gene matches: 4. The CDR3 contains 14 residues. CDR3 residues: CAISSGTYYNEQFF. The DNA of the CDR3 is TGTGCCATCAGTAGCGGGACTTACTACAATGAGCAGTTCTTC.

This clonotype was picked up many times. The V and J genes are TRBV30 and TRBJ2-2; possibly TRBD2 for D (6 bases). V lost 2 bases, J lost 5 bases, and 12 bases lay in between. The germline V gene has CDR1 GTSNPN and CDR2 SVGIG (reference sequence). The CDR3 has 14 amino acids. CDR3 amino acids: CAWSSRGITGELFF. As DNA, the CDR3 is TGTGCCTGGAGTAGTCGGGGGATAACCGGGGAGCTGTTTTTT.

The CDR3 DNA reads TGTGCCAGTAGTATAAGGGGTAATCAGCCCCAGCATTTT. Translated: CASSIRGNQPQHF. V is TRBV19 and J is TRBJ1-5; perhaps TRBD1 as D (5 bases). The length of the CDR3 is 13 residues. V gave up 2 bases and J gave up 4 bases, with 6 bases separating them. Germline CDR1 is LNHDA and CDR2 is SQIVND (reference sequence).